This T cell receptor beta chain comes out of a study of shared clonotypes between healthy human individuals. Per germline, CDR1 KGHSH and CDR2 LQKENI. V gave up 2 bases and J gave up 5 bases, with 12 bases separating them. The CDR3 covers 14 residues. With respect to this clone: Its antigen is as yet unknown.

General study findings and limits: Depth was large, yet rarefaction showed that sorted-subset sequencing was incomplete.

Deep-level assay runs were performed. The method was immunoSEQ multiplex PCR; TCRdb's version includes in-frame clones alone and lacks a portion of them. The profile shows millions of clones, about 92% of them singletons. The chain links TRBV18 to TRBJ2-5; perhaps TRBD1 as D (6 bases). Sequences were obtained from naive CD4+ T cells sorted from blood. Subset noted: CD45RA+ positively selected. This clonotype was sampled from a man aged 18 to 29 in good health. CDR3 loop: CASSPIGRGETQYF. DNA for the CDR3: TGTGCCAGCTCACCAATCGGCAGGGGTGAGACCCAGTACTTC.